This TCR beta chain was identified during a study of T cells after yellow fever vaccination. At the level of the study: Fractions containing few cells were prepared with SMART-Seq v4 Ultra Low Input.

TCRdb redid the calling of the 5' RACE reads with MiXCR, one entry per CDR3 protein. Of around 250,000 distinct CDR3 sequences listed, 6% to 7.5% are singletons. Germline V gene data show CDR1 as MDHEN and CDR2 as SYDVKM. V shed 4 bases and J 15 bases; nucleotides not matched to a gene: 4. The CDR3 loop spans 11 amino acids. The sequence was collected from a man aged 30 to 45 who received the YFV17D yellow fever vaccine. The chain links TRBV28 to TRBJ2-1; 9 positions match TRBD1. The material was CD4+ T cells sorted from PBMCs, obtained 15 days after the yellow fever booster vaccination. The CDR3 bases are TGTGCCAGCAGTTACGGGACAGGGTCGTTCTTC. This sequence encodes CASSYGTGSFF.